Reported below is one TCR beta chain. The target antigen is unknown. This entry is derived from a study of cytomegalovirus exposure and HLA in healthy donors. Whole-study results and caveats: Later on, analysis showed that most CMV-associated TCR beta chains appeared to be HLA-restricted.

Healthy individuals who donated bone marrow served as the donors. V lost 5 bases to trimming and J lost 2 bases; unmatched junction nucleotides: 4. Germline V gene data show CDR1 as WNHNN and CDR2 as SYGVQD (reference sequence). The CDR3 spans 14 residues. Primers for the PCR totalled 60 Vbeta and 13 Jbeta. TCRdb keeps only in-frame clones here, not all; method: immunoSEQ multiplex PCR. The sample records approximately 260,000 clones, roughly 91% being singletons. The sample consisted of PBMCs. The TCR originated in a girl aged 2 to 10 in good health and CMV-seronegative. The rearrangement uses TRBV10-1 and TRBJ2-3, with 7 positions matching TRBD1. The CDR3: CASSRGTDTDTQYF. The CDR3 nucleotides read TGCGCCAGCAGTAGGGGGACAGACACAGATACGCAGTATTTT.